This T cell receptor (beta chain) was found in a study of cytomegalovirus exposure and HLA in healthy donors. In the study overall: According to later analysis, the same platform produced the roughly 120 validation and several hundred first-cohort repertoires. Whole-study findings and limits: It was 150 to 200 TCR beta chains that were listed as cytomegalovirus-associated. Later, an analysis found that TCR clusters from the first cohort tended to co-occur in the roughly 110 validation repertoires.

Sequencing used immunoSEQ multiplex PCR; TCRdb keeps in-frame clones, though not all of them. This repertoire shows about 150,000 clones, around 84% found once; its top ten account for approximately 2%. The V and J ends lost 4 bases and 0 bases respectively, with 16 bases between them. This CDR3 has 17 residues. The V gene's germline CDR1 is MNHEY and CDR2 SMNVEV (reference sequence). From the 120-subject validation cohort, which was separate from the roughly 620-subject first cohort, the donors were drawn. Notes on this clone: What it recognizes is unknown.

The sequence derives from a human donor in good health. Source material: PBMCs. The chain uses TRBV27 and TRBJ1-5; perhaps TRBD1 as D (6 bases). This chain's CDR3 is CASSSVQGGYSNQPQHF. CDR3 in DNA: TGTGCCAGCAGTTCGGTACAGGGCGGGTATAGCAATCAGCCCCAGCATTTT.